This T cell receptor beta chain was obtained from a study of breast tumors, draining lymph nodes, adjacent tissues (TCRdb year 2016). Study-wide context: In breast cancer patients, the study compared the TCR beta repertoires of tumor, adjacent nontumor tissue and axillary lymph nodes. In human breast cancer, the study set out to evaluate how tumor, surrounding tissue and draining lymph node repertoires relate to one another and whether T cells may move between these sites.

The axillary draining lymph nodes of breast cancer patients were the source of the lymph node samples. This sample was sequenced with an Illumina HiSeq 2000. Multiplex PCR amplification was used to generate the TCR beta chain libraries. The amplified TCR beta chain products were analyzed by high-throughput sequencing. TCRdb reran the public reads through fastp at Q25 and MiXCR, keeping productive beta chains. Rows with one shared CDR3 protein collapse into an entry with the most common genes and DNA. This sample lists some 100,000 distinct CDR3 sequences; around 20% were detected once. Clones ranked in the top ten supply roughly 1.2% of the sample. Inclusive of the bounding cysteine and phenylalanine, the CDR3 is 14 residues long. Of the read, only the CDR3 DNA is kept; its 42 bases are in frame from base 1. Based on the germline V gene, the CDR1 and CDR2 sequences are SNHLY and FYNNEI. V and J are truncated by 6 bases and 8 bases respectively, leaving an intervening sequence of 17 bases.

What the research found in general, with its limitations: Rather than being directly demonstrated, the conclusion that tumor T cells originate in lymph nodes was presented as consistent with a hypothesis. Tumor and nontumor tissue repertoires were significantly more similar in luminal-like than in basal-like breast cancer. Tumors showed preferential V and J gene usage, and their T-cell repertoire diversity fell below that of lymph nodes yet above that of nontumor tissue. A scenario in which most tumor T cells derive from the lymph node and then expand within tumor tissue was judged to be consistent with the data.

This clonotype has a count of ten or more. It has no known antigen specificity. There are no base qualities to consult, and no much larger clone falls within one base. This receptor was obtained from a female donor with breast cancer. Some clones in this sample may be carry-over from other donors' samples. Sequenced: axillary lymph node tissue. The chain couples TRBV2 to TRBJ2-1; a tentative D call is TRBD2 (6 bases match). The nucleotides read TGTGCCAGCAGGACCGGGACTCCAGCCCATGAGCAGTTCTTC. Translated, it gives CASRTGTPAHEQFF.